A selection of T cell receptor beta chains follows, all from one sample in a study of molecular identifiers for immune sequencing clone quantification. One entry per CDR3 protein, called by TCRdb with MiXCR from the PCR reads. The table lists over 600,000 distinct CDR3 sequences, about 20% of them singletons. What was sequenced was naive CD8+ T cells from blood, with Jurkat cell RNA spiked in. The receptor source for this set is a human donor in good health. Some libraries in this study had Jurkat cell RNA spiked in. CDR3s leave out the opening cysteine and the closing phenylalanine or tryptophan. The order of the fields is D gene, V gene, J gene, CDR3 protein. The D gene is left open where the match is weak.

TRBD2	TRBV20-1	TRBJ2-7	SARQGGTYEQY
TRBD1	TRBV4-1	TRBJ1-1	ASSQEGGWTEAF
-	TRBV7-9	TRBJ1-5	ASRDEGERQPQH
TRBD2	TRBV7-8	TRBJ2-7	ASSLSGASGYEQY
-	TRBV4-1	TRBJ1-1	ASSQDNVGAKMNTEAF
-	TRBV4-1	TRBJ1-6	ASSQDTSSYNSPLH
TRBD2	TRBV19	TRBJ2-1	ASSIFGGGGLDEQF
-	TRBV12-3/TRBV12-4	TRBJ2-2	ASTFSGAELF
TRBD2	TRBV27	TRBJ2-1	ASGPGTSGSGEQF
-	TRBV7-9	TRBJ1-4	ASSLVTVPTNEKLF
-	TRBV4-3	TRBJ2-2	ASSQDRGFGEPF
-	TRBV27	TRBJ2-2	ASSPARGNTGELF
-	TRBV2	TRBJ2-3	ASNLFASGDTQY
TRBD2	TRBV6-1	TRBJ2-3	ASKGWRGDTQY
-	TRBV5-1	TRBJ1-2	ASSTGTLNGYT
-	TRBV9	TRBJ2-7	ASSARLGEGYEQY
TRBD1	TRBV9	TRBJ1-6	ASSSGQGGNSPLH
TRBD1	TRBV27	TRBJ1-4	ASRTGPEKLF